A selection of T cell receptor beta chains follows, all from one sample in a study of shared T cell receptors in the human thymus. Produced via immunoSEQ multiplex PCR; TCRdb's table is partial and in-frame only. The sample contains hundreds of thousands of clones, around 78% of which appear only once. The data also belong to a second study, concerning human thymus T cells.

Material: thymocytes. These receptors were taken from a boy under three years old with a congenital heart defect. The CDR3 runs from the conserved cysteine through the conserved F or W. Each record gives: J gene, V gene, D gene, clone size, CDR3 protein, CDR3 DNA. A D gene is named only where the DNA matches it firmly. For some rows the clone size is stated as once, few or many, or as a class when expanded; others skip it.

TRBJ2-7,TRBV30,TRBD1,NA,CAWATLGQGGGEQYF,TGTGCCTGGGCGACTTTGGGACAGGGGGGAGGAGAGCAGTACTTC
TRBJ2-1,TRBV5-1,TRBD2,few,CASSLSRSGLAGGSHNEQFF,TGCGCCAGCAGCCTCTCCCGGTCAGGACTAGCGGGAGGGAGCCACAATGAGCAGTTCTTC
TRBJ2-7,TRBV18,NA,NA,CASSPPGAGVYEQYF,TGTGCCAGCTCACCACCCGGGGCAGGGGTGTACGAGCAGTACTTC
TRBJ1-2,TRBV7-6,TRBD1,NA,CASSPTTAGTGGTGGYTF,TGTGCCAGCAGCCCAACCACGGCAGGGACAGGGGGAACAGGGGGCTACACCTTC
TRBJ2-7,TRBV18,TRBD2,NA,CASSPGWGAASGISPYEQYF,TGTGCCAGCTCACCGGGTTGGGGTGCGGCTAGCGGGATATCTCCCTACGAGCAGTACTTC
TRBJ1-1,TRBV5-4,TRBD1,NA,CASSGTGYTEAFF,TGTGCCAGCAGCGGGACAGGGTACACTGAAGCTTTCTTT
TRBJ2-7,TRBV6-1,TRBD2,NA,CASSERSSGIPLLEQYF,TGTGCCAGCAGTGAAAGGTCTAGCGGGATTCCCTTACTCGAGCAGTACTTC
TRBJ2-7,TRBV6-1,NA,few,CATTEPETSSYEQYF,TGTGCCACGACCGAACCCGAGACTAGCTCCTACGAGCAGTACTTC
TRBJ1-2,TRBV28,NA,NA,CAILEGGGAPYGYTF,TGTGCCATCCTAGAGGGGGGAGGGGCTCCCTATGGCTACACCTTC
TRBJ2-3,TRBV2,TRBD2,NA,CARVPGAGGPDTDTQYF,TGTGCCAGGGTCCCTGGGGCGGGAGGGCCGGACACAGATACGCAGTATTTT
TRBJ2-1,TRBV7-2,TRBD2,NA,CASSCRVGLAGYNEQFF,TGTGCCAGCAGCTGTAGGGTTGGGCTAGCGGGCTACAATGAGCAGTTCTTC
TRBJ2-2,TRBV4-3,TRBD2,NA,CASSQGLGGGPGELFF,TGCGCCAGCAGCCAAGGGTTGGGGGGAGGGCCCGGGGAGCTGTTTTTT
TRBJ2-2,TRBV18,NA,few,CASSFRGRTTGELFF,TGTGCCAGCTCATTCCGGGGGAGGACCACCGGGGAGCTGTTTTTT
TRBJ1-1,TRBV29-1,TRBD1,NA,CSVRQTGQGYDYSRKTEAFF,TGCAGCGTGCGACAAACGGGACAGGGGTATGATTATAGTAGGAAGACTGAAGCTTTCTTT
TRBJ2-7,TRBV10-2,NA,few,CASSLRCAYEQYF,TGCGCCAGCAGCCTTCGTTGTGCCTACGAGCAGTACTTC
TRBJ2-3,TRBV11-2,NA,NA,CASSLSRGGFSTDTQYF,TGTGCCAGCAGCCTTAGCCGAGGGGGATTCAGCACAGATACGCAGTATTTT
TRBJ2-7,TRBV21-1,NA,NA,CASSLRRTGPYEQYF,TGTGCCAGCAGCCTACGGAGGACAGGGCCTTACGAGCAGTACTTC